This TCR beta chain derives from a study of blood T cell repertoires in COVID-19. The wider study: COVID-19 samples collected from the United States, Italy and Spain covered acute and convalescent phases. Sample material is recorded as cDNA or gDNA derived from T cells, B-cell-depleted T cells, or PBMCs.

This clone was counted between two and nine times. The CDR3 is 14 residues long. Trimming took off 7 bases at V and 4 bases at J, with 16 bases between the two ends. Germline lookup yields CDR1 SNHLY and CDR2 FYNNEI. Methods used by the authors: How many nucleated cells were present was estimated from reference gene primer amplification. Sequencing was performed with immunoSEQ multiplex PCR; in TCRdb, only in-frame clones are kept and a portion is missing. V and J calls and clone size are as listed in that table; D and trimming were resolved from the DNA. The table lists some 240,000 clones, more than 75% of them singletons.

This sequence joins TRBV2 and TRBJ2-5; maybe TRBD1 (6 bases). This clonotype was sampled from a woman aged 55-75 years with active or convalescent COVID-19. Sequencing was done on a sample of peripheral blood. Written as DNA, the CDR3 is TGTGCCAGCACCCCTGGACAGCTAGGAGAGACCCAGTACTTC. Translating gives CASTPGQLGETQYF.